Shown below are 14 T cell receptor beta chains from a single sample sequenced in a study of post-analysis software for immune sequencing data. General study results and limits: Comparison of patients with controls showed five or six TRBV segments more frequent in patients, TRBV5-6, TRBV5-1 and TRBV20-1 among them.

These TCRs' antigens remain unknown. TCR beta cDNA libraries included unique molecular identifiers. TCRdb independently ran MiXCR on the PCR reads; one entry per CDR3 protein. The sample includes a few hundred thousand distinct CDR3 sequences, about 40% of them seen just once. The sequenced sample was blood. These receptors were collected from a girl aged 2 to 10 with multiple sclerosis.

The genes are TRBV6-5 and TRBJ1-5; D uncertain. CDR1 is MNHEY, CDR2 SVGAGI, per germline. This CDR3 is 14 amino acids long. V gave up 8 bases and J gave up 1 base, with 12 bases separating them. CDR3 loop: CASVGPSSNQPQHF. DNA for the CDR3: TGTGCCAGCGTAGGCCCTTCGAGCAATCAGCCCCAGCATTTT.

The table lists this clonotype with a few counts. The chain links TRBV10-1 to TRBJ2-7, with a weak D call TRBD1 (6 bases). Trimming stripped 3 bases from V and 2 bases from J, with 11 bases between. The germline V gene has CDR1 WNHNN and CDR2 SYGVQD (reference sequence). CDR3 length equals 14 residues. This chain's CDR3 is CASSDRGPPYEQYF. The CDR3, as DNA: TGCGCCAGCAGTGACAGGGGACCCCCCTACGAGCAGTACTTC.

The V gene is TRBV4-3, the J gene TRBJ2-3; D not resolved. Trimming shortened V by 1 base and J by 5 bases, and 13 bases separated the two germline ends. This CDR3 is built from 15 residues. CDR1 and CDR2 (germline): LGHNA, YSLEER. The CDR3 coding sequence is TGCGCCAGCAGCCAAGTCCCAGGCCTCGGAGATACGCAGTATTTT. It yields the protein CASSQVPGLGDTQYF.

The chain combines TRBV7-3 with TRBJ2-2; D unclear. With 2 bases removed from V and 1 base from J, the gap between germline ends came to 8 bases. The CDR3 is 15 residues long. Germline assignment: CDR1 SGHTA and CDR2 FQGTGA. CDR3 in DNA: TGTGCCAGCAGCTTACAGGCAGGGAACACCGGGGAGCTGTTTTTT. Amino acids: CASSLQAGNTGELFF.

This clonotype was seen more than once but under ten times. This chain joins TRBV10-3 and TRBJ2-5; TRBD1 aligns across 10 bases. The CDR3 runs 13 residues. Germline lookup yields CDR1 ENHRY and CDR2 SYGVKD. With V trimmed by 8 bases and J by 2 bases, 2 bases remained unmatched. The CDR3, as DNA: TGTGCCATCGGGGGACAGGGGCAAGAGACCCAGTACTTC. As protein: CAIGGQGQETQYF.

The rearrangement joins TRBV7-9 to TRBJ2-3, with 7 bases matching TRBD2. This CDR3 is 15 amino acids long. With 1 base clipped from V and 6 bases from J, the junction kept 7 bases outside the gene matches. The germline CDR1 and CDR2 sequences are SEHNR and FQNEAQ (reference sequence). CDR3 DNA: TGTGCCAGCAGCTTAGGTGGCGGGGGATTGGATACGCAGTATTTT. This encodes CASSLGGGGLDTQYF.

The chain combines TRBV11-2 with TRBJ2-7, with 7 bases identical to TRBD1. The CDR3 length is 17 residues. V lost 5 bases, J lost 2 bases, and 15 bases stayed unmatched. CDR1 is SGHAT and CDR2 is FQNNGV in the germline V gene. CDR3 coding DNA: TGTGCCAGCAGCACCCCATGGGGGAAACAGGGGACCTACGAGCAGTACTTC. This gives the protein CASSTPWGKQGTYEQYF.

The V and J genes are TRBV29-1 and TRBJ1-2; D unresolved. The CDR3 is 15 amino acids. Germline V gene lookup returns CDR1 SQVTM and CDR2 ANQGSEA. Trimming left V 8 bases short and J 0 bases short, with 19 bases between. CDR3 bases: TGCAGCTTCGAAGATCTGGAAGACGCTAACTATGGCTACACCTTC. Its protein product is CSFEDLEDANYGYTF.

The rearrangement joins TRBV25-1 to TRBJ1-4, with 7 bases aligning to TRBD1. Germline lookup yields CDR1 MGHDK and CDR2 SYGVNS. With 5 bases clipped from V and 4 bases from J, the junction kept 4 bases outside the gene matches. The CDR3 covers 14 residues. The CDR3: CASSRDRVNEKLFF. CDR3 nucleotides: TGTGCCAGCAGTCGGGACAGAGTTAATGAAAAACTGTTTTTT. Filled out from reference TRBV25-1 and TRBJ1-4, the complete variable domain reads EADIYQTPRYLVIGTGKKITLECSQTMGHDKMYWYQQDPGMELHLIHYSYGVNSTEKGDLSSESTVSRIRTEHFPLTLESARPSHTSQYLCASSRDRVNEKLFFGSGTQLSVL.

This clonotype was seen only a few times. This chain connects TRBV20-1 to TRBJ1-1; TRBD1 is a possible D gene (6 bases). Germline lookup yields CDR1 DFQATT and CDR2 SNEGSKA (reference sequence). The germline V and J ends were trimmed by 6 bases and 4 bases, with 12 bases remaining between them. The CDR3 totals 12 residues. CDR3 nucleotide sequence: TGCAGTGCCCCCAGGGGTTTCACTGAAGCTTTCTTT. Translated, it gives CSAPRGFTEAFF.

This clonotype was seen only a few times. The chain carries TRBV7-2 and TRBJ2-3; TRBD2 is a possible D gene (5 bases). Germline V gene sequence: CDR1 SGHTA, CDR2 FQGNSA. The V gene lost 2 bases and the J gene lost 1 base, with 10 bases spanning the gap. CDR3 length: 15 residues. CDR3 in amino acids: CASSLQAAGTDTQYF. The DNA of the CDR3 is TGTGCCAGCAGCTTACAAGCGGCTGGCACAGATACGCAGTATTTT.

The J gene is TRBJ2-7, the V gene TRBV5-1; 7 bases align to TRBD1. Per the germline V gene, CDR1 is SGHRS and CDR2 is YFSETQ. This CDR3 has 15 amino acids. The V and J ends lost 4 bases and 0 bases, in that order; junction bases with no gene match: 7. In DNA, the CDR3 is TGCGCCAGCAGCCTGGGACAGACTACCTCCTACGAGCAGTACTTC. Amino acids: CASSLGQTTSYEQYF.

This clonotype was seen a handful of times. The gene calls are TRBV28 and TRBJ1-2; a weak D match, TRBD1 (5 bases). V was trimmed by 3 bases and J by 3 bases, leaving 8 bases between them. Germline-derived CDR1 and CDR2 are MDHEN and SYDVKM. The CDR3 contains 13 residues. The CDR3 loop reads CASSFAGHYGYTF. The CDR3 DNA sequence: TGTGCCAGCAGTTTCGCGGGGCACTATGGCTACACCTTC.

This clonotype has only one observation. DNA for the CDR3: TGCAGTGCTAGAACCGAAGGGAACGGGAGGGTACGAGAGCAGTTCTTC. It specifies CSARTEGNGRVREQFF. The chain employs TRBV20-1 and TRBJ2-1; 8 bases are a match to TRBD2. Germline V gene data show CDR1 as DFQATT and CDR2 as SNEGSKA (reference sequence). V lost 2 bases and J lost 10; bases outside the gene matches: 16. The CDR3 is 16 amino acids.